These T cell receptor beta chains were read from a single sample in a study of blood T cell repertoires in COVID-19. Produced via immunoSEQ multiplex PCR; TCRdb's table is partial and in-frame only. The sample has 250,000 to 350,000 clones; around four fifths are singletons. The material sequenced was peripheral blood. The receptors stem from a woman in her forties or fifties with active or convalescent COVID-19. The CDR3 runs from the conserved cysteine through the conserved F or W. The D gene is left open where the match is weak. Some rows have no size entry. The others give once, few or many, or a class for an expanded clone.

v_gene	j_gene	len	d_gene	abundance	CDR3aa	CDR3nt
TRBV11-2	TRBJ1-4	12	NA	few	CASSVGPEKLFF	TGTGCCAGCAGCGTAGGGCCGGAAAAACTGTTTTTT
TRBV7-9	TRBJ1-5	13	NA	NA	CASSPRENQPQHF	TGTGCCAGCAGCCCGAGGGAGAATCAGCCCCAGCATTTT
TRBV5-6	TRBJ2-6	17	TRBD2	once	CASSLGRERFGANVLTF	TGTGCCAGCAGCTTAGGGCGGGAGCGGTTTGGGGCCAACGTCCTGACTTTC
TRBV12-3/TRBV12-4	TRBJ1-4	13	TRBD1	NA	CASSLGTAEKLFF	TGTGCCAGCAGTTTGGGGACAGCTGAAAAACTGTTTTTT
TRBV24-1	TRBJ1-3	16	TRBD1	NA	CATSDRWTGVGNTIYF	TGTGCCACCAGTGACCGCTGGACAGGGGTTGGAAACACCATATATTTT
TRBV30	TRBJ2-1	15	TRBD1	NA	CAWSPTSGGGDEQFF	TGTGCCTGGTCCCCCACATCAGGGGGCGGCGATGAGCAGTTCTTC
TRBV15	TRBJ2-7	13	NA	NA	CATSRDLERKQYF	TGTGCCACCAGCAGAGATTTGGAGCGAAAGCAGTACTTC
TRBV3-1/TRBV3-2	TRBJ2-5	17	TRBD2	NA	CASSFPVLAGGWETQYF	TGTGCCAGCAGCTTTCCAGTACTAGCGGGAGGGTGGGAGACCCAGTACTTC
TRBV2	TRBJ1-1	12	NA	NA	CASIGGYTEAFF	TGTGCCAGCATTGGCGGGTATACTGAAGCTTTCTTT
TRBV11-3	TRBJ1-5	20	NA	few	CASSKVLMLDETDQSVAQHF	TGTGCCAGCAGCAAGGTACTGATGTTGGACGAGACAGACCAATCAGTGGCCCAGCATTTT
TRBV28	TRBJ2-3	16	NA	NA	CATALILGSYTDTQYF	TGTGCCACAGCCCTAATTCTAGGAAGCTACACAGATACGCAGTATTTT
TRBV5-1	TRBJ1-2	16	TRBD1	NA	CASSQRSTGTEYGYTF	TGCGCCAGCAGCCAACGATCAACCGGGACAGAATATGGCTACACCTTC
TRBV2	TRBJ1-1	14	NA	NA	CASSFAIRDTEAFF	TGTGCCAGCAGTTTTGCAATACGGGACACTGAAGCTTTCTTT
TRBV6-5	TRBJ1-1	12	NA	NA	CATGEGGTEAFF	TGTGCCACGGGGGAGGGGGGCACTGAAGCTTTCTTT
TRBV6-6	TRBJ2-3	14	TRBD2	NA	CASRTSGRVDTQYF	TGTGCCAGCAGGACTAGCGGGAGAGTAGATACGCAGTATTTT
TRBV14	TRBJ2-1	13	NA	NA	CASSLFRRGEQFF	TGTGCCAGCAGCCTATTTAGGAGGGGTGAGCAGTTCTTC
TRBV19	TRBJ2-7	13	NA	NA	CASSWGDSYEQYF	TGTGCCAGTAGTTGGGGGGATTCCTACGAGCAGTACTTC
TRBV3-1/TRBV3-2	TRBJ2-7	14	NA	once	CASSLTTRAYEQYF	TGTGCCAGCAGCCTAACAACTAGAGCCTACGAGCAGTACTTC
TRBV7-3	TRBJ2-1	16	NA	NA	CASSFRGGDGHNEQFF	TGTGCCAGCAGCTTCCGCGGGGGCGACGGCCACAATGAGCAGTTCTTC
TRBV18	TRBJ2-2	18	NA	NA	CASSPFIQGPGGTGELFF	TGTGCCAGCTCACCTTTCATCCAGGGGCCGGGAGGCACCGGGGAGCTGTTTTTT
TRBV12-3/TRBV12-4	TRBJ2-1	13	TRBD1	NA	CASRTTGPSKQFF	TGTGCCAGCAGGACGACAGGGCCAAGTAAGCAGTTCTTC
TRBV27	TRBJ2-1	13	TRBD2	few	CASSLNGRALLFF	TGTGCCAGCAGTTTAAATGGGAGGGCCCTACTGTTCTTC
TRBV3-1/TRBV3-2	TRBJ2-1	13	NA	few	CASSQVVAGEQFF	TGTGCCAGCAGCCAAGTTGTCGCGGGTGAGCAGTTCTTC
TRBV27	TRBJ1-4	13	TRBD1	once	CASSIRGREKLFF	TGTGCCAGCAGTATCAGGGGGAGGGAAAAACTGTTTTTT
TRBV6-5	TRBJ1-2	14	NA	NA	CASSGVQGSYGYTF	TGTGCCAGCAGCGGCGTTCAGGGTAGCTATGGCTACACCTTC
TRBV28	TRBJ2-7	14	NA	few	CASSLQGNFYEQYF	TGTGCCAGCAGTTTACAGGGGAACTTCTACGAGCAGTACTTC
TRBV5-4	TRBJ1-2	15	NA	NA	CASSYSGRSVYGYTF	TGTGCCAGCAGCTATTCAGGGAGGTCTGTCTATGGCTACACCTTC
TRBV7-2	TRBJ2-3	17	TRBD2	NA	CASSRGHPGGTTDTQYF	TGTGCCAGCAGCCGTGGACATCCGGGAGGGACCACAGATACGCAGTATTTT
TRBV19	TRBJ1-6	14	NA	NA	CASRSTGSSRPLHF	TGTGCCAGTAGGTCGACAGGCAGTTCACGCCCCCTCCACTTT
TRBV5-1	TRBJ1-6	14	TRBD1	NA	CASSRPGQGTPLHF	TGCGCCAGCAGTAGACCGGGACAGGGGACACCCCTCCACTTT
TRBV5-6	TRBJ2-5	13	NA	NA	CASSWGRKETQYF	TGTGCCAGCAGCTGGGGGCGCAAGGAGACCCAGTACTTC
TRBV7-8	TRBJ1-1	15	NA	NA	CASSPSGAVNTEAFF	TGTGCCAGCAGCCCCAGTGGCGCGGTGAACACTGAAGCTTTCTTT
TRBV7-2	TRBJ2-2	14	TRBD2	NA	CASRSASGTGELFF	TGTGCCAGCAGAAGCGCTAGCGGGACCGGGGAGCTGTTTTTT
TRBV9	TRBJ1-2	16	NA	NA	CASSPEIGWAGDGYTF	TGTGCCAGCAGCCCAGAGATTGGGTGGGCGGGAGATGGCTACACCTTC
TRBV25-1	TRBJ1-5	13	TRBD1	NA	CASRGQGGQPQHF	TGTGCCAGCAGAGGACAGGGTGGCCAGCCCCAGCATTTT
TRBV5-1	TRBJ2-7	14	TRBD2	few	CASSFLAGSYEQYF	TGCGCCAGCAGCTTCCTAGCGGGCTCCTACGAGCAGTACTTC
TRBV30	TRBJ1-5	15	TRBD1	NA	CAWSKGASSNQPQHF	TGTGCCTGGAGTAAGGGGGCGAGTAGCAATCAGCCCCAGCATTTT
TRBV7-2	TRBJ2-7	14	NA	NA	CASSLAIRSYEQYF	TGTGCCAGCAGCTTAGCAATACGGAGCTACGAGCAGTACTTC
TRBV28	TRBJ1-3	15	NA	NA	CASRTTEGTPNTIYF	TGTGCCAGCAGGACGACCGAGGGAACCCCAAACACCATATATTTT
TRBV5-5	TRBJ2-1	15	TRBD2	NA	CASSSLAAGANEQFF	TGTGCCAGCAGCTCACTAGCGGCAGGGGCCAATGAGCAGTTCTTC
TRBV2	TRBJ1-2	13	NA	NA	CASSQAGGYGYTF	TGTGCCAGCAGTCAGGCCGGAGGTTATGGCTACACCTTC
TRBV28	TRBJ1-3	14	NA	NA	CASSFDTSGNTIYF	TGTGCCAGCAGTTTTGACACCTCTGGAAACACCATATATTTT
TRBV3-1/TRBV3-2	TRBJ1-2	12	NA	few	CASSQDSYGYTF	TGTGCCAGCAGCCAAGACAGCTATGGCTACACCTTC
TRBV15	TRBJ1-2	18	TRBD1	NA	CATSRDYRGRQTSRGYTF	TGTGCCACCAGCAGAGATTACAGGGGGCGTCAGACGTCTCGAGGCTACACCTTC
TRBV28	TRBJ2-2	20	TRBD2	NA	CASSSGGRALHRVNTGELFF	TGTGCCAGCAGTTCTGGCGGGAGGGCGCTCCATCGAGTTAACACCGGGGAGCTGTTTTTT
TRBV5-6	TRBJ1-1	13	TRBD1	NA	CASSLDRGPGAFF	TGTGCCAGCAGCCTGGACAGGGGGCCGGGGGCTTTCTTT
TRBV4-1	TRBJ1-3	14	NA	NA	CASSQDSRGNTIYF	TGCGCCAGCAGCCAAGATTCCCGGGGAAACACCATATATTTT
TRBV6-5	TRBJ1-6	15	NA	NA	CASKEQGLTRELLHF	TGTGCCAGCAAAGAGCAGGGGCTAACCCGGGAACTCCTCCACTTT
TRBV18	TRBJ2-5	14	TRBD1	NA	CASFDRGLIETQYF	TGTGCCAGCTTCGACAGGGGGCTGATAGAGACCCAGTACTTC
TRBV18	TRBJ2-3	13	NA	NA	CASSALSTDTQYF	TGTGCCAGCTCAGCGCTCAGCACAGATACGCAGTATTTT
TRBV30	TRBJ2-2	11	NA	NA	CAWSNNGELFF	TGTGCCTGGAGTAATAACGGGGAGCTGTTTTTT
TRBV2	TRBJ1-1	10	TRBD1	NA	CASTQGVAFF	TGTGCCAGCACCCAGGGGGTCGCTTTCTTT
TRBV6-6	TRBJ2-3	14	NA	NA	CASSLATTTDTQYF	TGTGCCAGCAGTTTAGCGACCACCACAGATACGCAGTATTTT
TRBV19	TRBJ1-1	13	NA	once	CASSIGTVTEAFF	TGTGCCAGTAGTATAGGCACAGTGACTGAAGCTTTCTTT
TRBV30	TRBJ2-7	17	NA	NA	CAWSVIGFGRYSYEQYF	TGTGCCTGGAGTGTAATAGGTTTTGGCAGGTACTCCTACGAGCAGTACTTC
TRBV2	TRBJ2-1	13	NA	NA	CASSEPSWERQFF	TGTGCCAGCAGTGAACCTTCCTGGGAGCGGCAGTTCTTC
TRBV2	TRBJ1-2	15	NA	NA	CASSVLGEGSHGYTF	TGTGCCAGCAGTGTCTTAGGGGAGGGTAGTCATGGCTACACCTTC
TRBV5-4	TRBJ2-7	15	TRBD2	NA	CASSPGSRGRAEQYF	TGTGCCAGCAGCCCCGGGAGTCGCGGGAGGGCCGAGCAGTACTTC
TRBV28	TRBJ2-7	13	NA	NA	CASSSLRAYEQYF	TGTGCCAGCAGCTCACTTCGCGCCTACGAGCAGTACTTC
TRBV9	TRBJ2-3	15	NA	NA	CASSVAGMPPDTQYF	TGTGCCAGCAGCGTAGCCGGGATGCCCCCAGATACGCAGTATTTT